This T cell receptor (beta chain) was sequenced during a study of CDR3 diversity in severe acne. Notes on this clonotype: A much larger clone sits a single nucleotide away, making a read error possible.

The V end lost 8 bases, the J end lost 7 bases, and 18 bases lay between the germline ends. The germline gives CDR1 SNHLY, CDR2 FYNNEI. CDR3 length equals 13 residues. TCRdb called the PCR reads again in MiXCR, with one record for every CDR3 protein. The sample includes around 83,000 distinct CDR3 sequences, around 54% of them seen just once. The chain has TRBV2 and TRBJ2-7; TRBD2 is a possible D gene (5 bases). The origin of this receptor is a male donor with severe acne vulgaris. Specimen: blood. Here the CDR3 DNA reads TGTGCCAGCGTGCACGGGCTCCGGGAAGAGCAGTACTTC. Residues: CASVHGLREEQYF.